This T cell receptor (beta chain) was identified in a study of PD-L1 blockade in urothelial cancer (dated by TCRdb to the late 2010s). About the full investigation: Every patient began therapy in the mid-2010s and was given atezolizumab 1,200 mg intravenously every 3 weeks. A median of approximately 140,000 T cells and roughly 80,000 unique TCRs was obtained from blood samples, and a median clonality of about 0.08 was observed. Whole exome sequencing and RNA sequencing of pretreatment tumors were performed alongside TCR sequencing in the same patients. Blood samples were analyzed 3 weeks after the start of treatment (second dose) and 6 weeks after the start of treatment. Pretreatment blood TCR-seq was available for about 27 patients, at least one posttreatment blood collection was obtained for some 25 patients, and tumor TCR-seq was available for some 25 patients. Pretreatment tumor samples and matched peripheral blood, collected serially before and after atezolizumab treatment, underwent TCR sequencing. Durable clinical benefit was achieved by nine patients and was not achieved by 20 patients. An ECOG performance status of 0 or 1 was recorded for the patients, and 0 to 3 prior chemotherapy regimens had been received by the patients. Somatic, immune and clinical correlates of response to PD-L1 blockade with atezolizumab in urothelial cancer were the focus of an exploratory multi-omic analysis. About nine tenths of the roughly 29 patients were identified as males with urothelial cancer of bladder origin, and a prior smoking history was reported by 18 of 29 patients. Durable clinical benefit meant progression-free survival longer than 6 months, and TCR features were also tested against progression-free and overall survival.

To estimate absolute template abundance from read counts, synthetic TCR analog templates were spiked into each PCR. TCRbeta CDR3 regions were amplified from genomic DNA with bias-controlled V and J gene primers using the immunoSEQ assay. Rearranged TCRbeta segments were sequenced at approximately 20X coverage. The published analysis was carried out like this. Clustering was used to correct sequencing errors, and CDR3s were annotated against IMGT to assign V, D and J genes. Out-of-frame and stop-codon sequences were excluded, and only productive TCRbeta rearrangements were used in downstream analyses. Clonality was computed as one minus Shannon entropy normalized by the log of the number of unique productive sequences. Clones differing between time points or between blood and tumor were identified by Fisher's exact test with Benjamini-Hochberg correction at adjusted p below 0.01. In its TCRdb copy, this immuneACCESS table keeps in-frame sequences only and misses some clones. Where compared with another copy, unresolved V genes explain less than half of these, and the others have no known cause. V, J and clone size derive from that table, while D and trimming were established from the DNA sequence. Recorded for this sample are 50,000 or so clones; 70% to 90% of them occurred a single time. The ten largest clones take up 10% of the sample.

Study-level results and caveats: A pretreatment peripheral blood TCR clonality below the median was linked to improved progression-free and overall survival. Because the sample size was small (n of about 30) and many of the analyses were exploratory, the results are meant to be hypothesis-generating. Greater expansion of tumor-associated TCR clones in peripheral blood 3 weeks after the start of treatment was observed in patients with durable benefit (n ≈ 22, p = 0.022).

Unmatched junction bases come to 4, with V trimmed by 0 bases and J by 4 bases. From cysteine to phenylalanine, the CDR3 is 16 amino acids long. Here the CDR3 DNA is all that survives: 48 bases in frame from base 1. The germline V gene sets CDR1 to SGHRS and CDR2 to YFSETQ. In the paper's terms, the time point label means: peripheral blood 6 weeks after treatment start. A total of some 30 patients with locally advanced or metastatic urothelial carcinoma, treated at Memorial Sloan Kettering on a trial protocol, made up the cohort. Peripheral blood mononuclear cells were collected from each patient pretreatment and during treatment, giving between 1 and 8 total time points per patient. The Qiagen DNeasy Blood extraction kit was used to purify genomic DNA from total PBMCs and from tumor samples. PBMCs were collected pretreatment and during treatment, and were isolated and stored as previously described.

As concerns this clone: The antigen it recognizes is unknown. Base qualities are missing; no much larger clone stands one base away.

The origin of this receptor is a man between 60 and 75 years old with urothelial cancer. This specimen was PBMCs, taken around atezolizumab (anti-PD-L1) treatment. The rearranged segments are TRBV5-1 and TRBJ1-1, and 12 junctional nucleotides match TRBD1. The CDR3 region: CASSLAGTGGSTEAFF. The base sequence is TGCGCCAGCAGCTTGGCAGGGACAGGGGGCAGCACTGAAGCTTTCTTT. The full variable domain, with segments outside the CDR3 supplied by the reference TRBV5-1 and TRBJ1-1 proteins, appears as KAGVTQTPRYLIKTRGQQVTLSCSPISGHRSVSWYQQTPGQGLQFLFEYFSETQRNKGNFPGRFSGRQFSNSRSEMNVSTLELGDSALYLCASSLAGTGGSTEAFFGQGTRLTVV.